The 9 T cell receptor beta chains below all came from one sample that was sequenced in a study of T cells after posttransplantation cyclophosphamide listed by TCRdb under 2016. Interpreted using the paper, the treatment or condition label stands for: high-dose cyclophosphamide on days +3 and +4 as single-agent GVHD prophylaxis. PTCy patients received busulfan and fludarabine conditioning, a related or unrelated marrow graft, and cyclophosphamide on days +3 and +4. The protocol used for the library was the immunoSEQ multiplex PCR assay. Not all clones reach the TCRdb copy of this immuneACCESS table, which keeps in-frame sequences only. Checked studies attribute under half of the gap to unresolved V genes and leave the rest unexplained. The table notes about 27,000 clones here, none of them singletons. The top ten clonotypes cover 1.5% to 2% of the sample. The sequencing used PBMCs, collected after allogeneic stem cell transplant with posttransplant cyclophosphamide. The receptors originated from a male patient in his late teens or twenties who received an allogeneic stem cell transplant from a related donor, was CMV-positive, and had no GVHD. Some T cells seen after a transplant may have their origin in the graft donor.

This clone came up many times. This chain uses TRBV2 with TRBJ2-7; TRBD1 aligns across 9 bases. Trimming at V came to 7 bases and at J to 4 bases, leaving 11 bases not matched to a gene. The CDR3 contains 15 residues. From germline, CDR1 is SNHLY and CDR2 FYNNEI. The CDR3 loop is CASTPRDRALYEQYF. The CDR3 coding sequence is TGTGCCAGCACTCCCCGGGACAGGGCCCTTTACGAGCAGTACTTC.

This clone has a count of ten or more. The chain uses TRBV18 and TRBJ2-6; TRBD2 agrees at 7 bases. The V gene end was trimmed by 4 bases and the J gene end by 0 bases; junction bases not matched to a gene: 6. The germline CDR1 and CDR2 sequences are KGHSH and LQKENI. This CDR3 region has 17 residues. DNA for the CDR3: TGTGCCAGCTCACAACTAGCGCTATTCTCTGGGGCCAACGTCCTGACTTTC. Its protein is CASSQLALFSGANVLTF.

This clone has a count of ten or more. In nucleotides, the CDR3 is TGCAGTGCTCCCTGGGAGGAGACCCAGTACTTC. Translation gives CSAPWEETQYF. The chain joins TRBV20-1 to TRBJ2-5, with D perhaps TRBD2 (5 bases). The V gene's germline CDR1 is DFQATT and CDR2 SNEGSKA (reference sequence). CDR3 size: 11 residues. Trimming removed 5 bases at V and 5 bases at J, with 9 bases between.

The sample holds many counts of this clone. The CDR3: CASSPTIGWQPQHF. The DNA for the CDR3 is TGTGCCAGCAGTCCCACGATCGGGTGGCAGCCCCAGCATTTT. The chain has TRBV28 and TRBJ1-5, with D unresolved. V lost 5 bases to trimming and J lost 7 bases, with 15 bases between them. This CDR3 region has 14 residues. From germline, CDR1 is MDHEN and CDR2 SYDVKM. Full variable domain (missing parts from reference TRBV28 and TRBJ1-5): DVKVTQSSRYLVKRTGEKVFLECVQDMDHENMFWYRQDPGLGLRLIYFSYDVKMKEKGDIPEGYSVSREKKERFSLILESASTNQTSMYLCASSPTIGWQPQHFGDGTRLSIL.

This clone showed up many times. CDR3 residues: CASSPRTGGWGTEAFF. The DNA for the CDR3 is TGTGCCAGCTCACCAAGAACAGGGGGTTGGGGTACTGAAGCTTTCTTT. This chain uses TRBV18 with TRBJ1-1, with 8 bases identical to TRBD1. This CDR3 has 16 residues. CDR1 is KGHSH and CDR2 is LQKENI in the germline V gene. V shed 2 bases and J 5 bases; nucleotides not matched to a gene: 10.

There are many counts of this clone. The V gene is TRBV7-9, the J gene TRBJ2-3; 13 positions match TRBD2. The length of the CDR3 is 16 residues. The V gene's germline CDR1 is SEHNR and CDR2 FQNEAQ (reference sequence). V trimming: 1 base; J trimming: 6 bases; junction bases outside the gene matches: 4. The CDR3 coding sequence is TGTGCCAGCAGCTTAGGGACTAGCGGGGGAGTGGATACGCAGTATTTT. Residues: CASSLGTSGGVDTQYF. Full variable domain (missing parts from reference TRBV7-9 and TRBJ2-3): DTGVSQNPRHKITKRGQNVTFRCDPISEHNRLYWYRQTLGQGPEFLTYFQNEAQLEKSRLLSDRFSAERPKGSFSTLEIQRTEQGDSAMYLCASSLGTSGGVDTQYFGPGTRLTVL.

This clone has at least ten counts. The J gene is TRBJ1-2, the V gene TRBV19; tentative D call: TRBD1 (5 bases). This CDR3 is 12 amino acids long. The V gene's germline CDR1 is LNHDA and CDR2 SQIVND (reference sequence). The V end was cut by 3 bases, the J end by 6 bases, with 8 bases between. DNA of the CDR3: TGTGCCAGTAGTATCCGGGGGGATGGCTACACCTTC. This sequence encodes CASSIRGDGYTF.

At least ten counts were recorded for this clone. The CDR3 loop reads CASSIEPDSARLWDEQYF. CDR3 nucleotide sequence: TGTGCCAGTAGTATAGAGCCGGACAGCGCCAGGCTGTGGGATGAGCAGTACTTC. This rearrangement joins TRBV19 to TRBJ2-7; a possible D gene is TRBD1 (6 bases). Germline CDR1 is LNHDA and CDR2 is SQIVND (reference sequence). With 0 bases removed from V and 7 bases from J, the gap between germline ends came to 25 bases. The CDR3 spans 18 residues. The entire variable domain, with the rest obtained from reference TRBV19 and TRBJ2-7, is as follows: DGGITQSPKYLFRKEGQNVTLSCEQNLNHDAMYWYRQDPGQGLRLIYYSQIVNDFQKGDIAEGYSVSREKKESFPLTVTSAQKNPTAFYLCASSIEPDSARLWDEQYFGPGTRLTVT.

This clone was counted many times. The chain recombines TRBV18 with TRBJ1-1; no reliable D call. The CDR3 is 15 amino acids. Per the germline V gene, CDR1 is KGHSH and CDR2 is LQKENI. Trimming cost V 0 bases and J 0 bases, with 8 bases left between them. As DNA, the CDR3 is TGTGCCAGCTCACCACCGCTAGCAGTGAACACTGAAGCTTTCTTT. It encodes CASSPPLAVNTEAFF.